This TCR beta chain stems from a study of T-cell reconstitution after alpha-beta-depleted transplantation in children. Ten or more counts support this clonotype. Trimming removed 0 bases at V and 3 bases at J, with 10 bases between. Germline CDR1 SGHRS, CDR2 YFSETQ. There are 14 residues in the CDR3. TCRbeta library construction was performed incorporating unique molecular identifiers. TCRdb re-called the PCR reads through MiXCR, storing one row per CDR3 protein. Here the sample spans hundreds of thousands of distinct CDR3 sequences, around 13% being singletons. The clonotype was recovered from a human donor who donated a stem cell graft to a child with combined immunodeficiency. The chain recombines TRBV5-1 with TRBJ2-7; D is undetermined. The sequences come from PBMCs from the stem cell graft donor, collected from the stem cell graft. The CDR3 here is CASSLEVAYYEQYF. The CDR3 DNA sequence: TGCGCCAGCAGCTTGGAGGTGGCCTACTACGAGCAGTACTTC. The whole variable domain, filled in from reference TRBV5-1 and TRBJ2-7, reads KAGVTQTPRYLIKTRGQQVTLSCSPISGHRSVSWYQQTPGQGLQFLFEYFSETQRNKGNFPGRFSGRQFSNSRSEMNVSTLELGDSALYLCASSLEVAYYEQYFGPGTRLTVT.